Listed below are T cell receptor beta chains from one sample, sequenced in a study of PD-L1 blockade in urothelial cancer. Produced via immunoSEQ multiplex PCR; TCRdb's table is partial and in-frame only. The data show approximately 50,000 clones, around four fifths seen once. The sequenced sample was PBMCs, obtained around atezolizumab (anti-PD-L1) treatment. All receptors come from a man in his forties or fifties with urothelial cancer. Both conserved end residues are part of each CDR3. The D gene is left open where the match is weak. Not every row has a clone size; where given, it reads once, few, many or a size class.

>TRBD1|once|TRBV7-6|TRBJ2-1
TGTGCCAGCAGCTTAGGAAAGAGGGGACAGGGGACCTACAATGAGCAGTTCTTC
CASSLGKRGQGTYNEQFF
>TRBD2|NA|TRBV5-8|TRBJ2-5
TGTGCCAGCAGCTTGGGTCTAGCGGGAGGCGTCGGGGAGACCCAGTACTTC
CASSLGLAGGVGETQYF
>NA|NA|TRBV7-9|TRBJ2-1
TGTGCCAGCAGACCTTGGAGCGGGTTGCCGGATGAGCAGTTCTTC
CASRPWSGLPDEQFF
>TRBD1|NA|TRBV29-1|TRBJ2-3
TGCAGCGCACCAAGGACAGGGCCGCTTGTGGATACGCAGTATTTT
CSAPRTGPLVDTQYF
>NA|NA|TRBV6-1|TRBJ1-6
TGTGCCAGCATGGGACAATATAATTCACCCCTCCACTTT
CASMGQYNSPLHF
>NA|NA|TRBV15|TRBJ2-4
TGTGCCACCAGCAGAGGTGGAGCCCAGGCCAAAAACATTCAGTACTTC
CATSRGGAQAKNIQYF
>NA|NA|TRBV7-8|TRBJ1-2
TGTGCCAGCAGCACCCGGGGTACTAACTATGGCTACACCTTC
CASSTRGTNYGYTF
>TRBD1|NA|TRBV6-6|TRBJ1-4
TGTGCCAGCAGTACAGGGGGGAGTGAAAAACTGTTTTTT
CASSTGGSEKLFF
>TRBD1|NA|TRBV5-1|TRBJ1-2
TGCGCCAGCAGCTTGGAGGGTCGGGGGACAGAGTATGGCTACACCTTC
CASSLEGRGTEYGYTF
>NA|NA|TRBV5-4|TRBJ2-3
TGTGCCAGCAGCGGGGGGACGGACCCGCAGGTATACGCGCAGTATTTT
CASSGGTDPQVYAQYF